These 32 T cell receptor beta chains were all obtained from the same sample, sequenced in a study of OX40 agonist ivuxolimab in advanced cancers. Using immunoSEQ multiplex PCR, the repertoire was profiled, and TCRdb retains in-frame clones only, with some absent. The sample includes roughly 43,000 clones, about 90% of them seen just once. The source was CD4+ or CD8+ T cells sorted from blood, collected in a trial of the OX40 agonist ivuxolimab. All receptors derive from an adult with an advanced solid tumor such as melanoma, head and neck, liver or kidney cancer.

The gene calls are TRBV6-1 and TRBJ1-2, with 9 bases fitting TRBD1. With V trimmed by 3 bases and J by 0 bases, 2 bases remained unmatched. CDR1 MNHNS and CDR2 SASEGT come from the germline V gene. There are 15 residues in the CDR3. The CDR3 spells CASSDRQGANYGYTF. Written as DNA, the CDR3 is TGTGCCAGCAGTGACAGACAGGGGGCTAACTATGGCTACACCTTC.

A single count supports this clone. This chain joins TRBV2 and TRBJ2-1; 9 nucleotides align to TRBD2. Unmatched junction bases numbered 9, after V lost 7 bases and J lost 8 bases. Germline CDR1 reads SNHLY; CDR2 reads FYNNEI. This CDR3 has 14 residues. The DNA for the CDR3 is TGTGCCAGCATAAGGCGGGAGGGCCGGTATGAGCAGTTCTTC. Residues: CASIRREGRYEQFF. Together with reference TRBV2 and TRBJ2-1, the CDR3 gives the full variable domain: EPEVTQTPSHQVTQMGQEVILRCVPISNHLYFYWYRQILGQKVEFLVSFYNNEISEKSEIFDDQFSVERPDGSNFTLKIRSTKLEDSAMYFCASIRREGRYEQFFGPGTRLTVL.

This clone has a single count. The rearrangement links TRBV9 to TRBJ2-2; D is undetermined. In germline, CDR1 is SGDLS, CDR2 YYNGEE. Deletions cut 3 bases from V and 0 bases from J, with 3 bases between. This CDR3 contains 13 residues. Here the CDR3 reads CASSATNTGELFF. CDR3 DNA sequence: TGTGCCAGCAGCGCGACGAACACCGGGGAGCTGTTTTTT.

V and J are TRBV5-1 and TRBJ2-7, with 8 bases matching TRBD1. V gave up 0 bases and J gave up 6 bases; unmatched junction bases: 8. Germline V CDR1 and CDR2: SGHRS, YFSETQ. The CDR3 is 15 residues long. The CDR3 DNA is TGCGCCAGCAGCTTGGGGGGACAGGACAACCGCGAGCAGTACTTC. Translated, it gives CASSLGGQDNREQYF.

V and J are TRBV27 and TRBJ2-2; maybe TRBD1 (6 bases). V was trimmed by 6 bases and J by 4 bases, leaving 12 bases between them. The CDR3 spans 14 residues. The germline V gene has CDR1 MNHEY and CDR2 SMNVEV (reference sequence). DNA of the CDR3: TGTGCCAGCAGGAACAGGGTCGGCACCGGGGAGCTGTTTTTT. It translates to CASRNRVGTGELFF.

The chain uses TRBV7-2 and TRBJ1-2; a weak D match, TRBD1 (6 bases). The CDR3 runs 15 residues. The germline V and J ends were trimmed by 1 base and 3 bases, with 12 bases remaining between them. Germline CDR1 reads SGHTA; CDR2 reads FQGNSA. CDR3 sequence reads: CASSLGQGLDYGYTF. Written as DNA, the CDR3 is TGTGCCAGCAGCTTAGGGCAGGGGCTCGACTATGGCTACACCTTC.

The gene calls are TRBV7-8 and TRBJ1-5, with D perhaps matching TRBD1 (5 bases). The CDR3 is 18 residues long. Looked up from germline, CDR1 is SGHVS and CDR2 is FQNEAQ. V dropped 1 base and J dropped 1 base, with 17 bases sitting between them. CDR3 amino acids: CASSLDIRWDGSNQPQHF. The CDR3 bases are TGTGCCAGCAGCTTAGATATCCGGTGGGACGGCAGCAATCAGCCCCAGCATTTT.

The genes are TRBV7-9 and TRBJ2-1; 11 bases match TRBD2. The CDR3 runs to 15 residues. J gave up 8 bases and V 1 base, and 4 bases lay outside the gene matches. Germline V gene sequence: CDR1 SEHNR, CDR2 FQNEAQ (reference sequence). The CDR3 region has the DNA TGTGCCAGCAGCTTAGTAGCGGGGGGGTTGGATGAGCAGTTCTTC. The encoded protein is CASSLVAGGLDEQFF.

The rearrangement joins TRBV5-6 to TRBJ2-7; no definite D call. V lost 0 bases, J lost 5 bases, and 6 bases lay in between. The CDR3 has 12 residues. Germline CDR1 reads SGHDT; CDR2 reads YYEEEE. The CDR3 sequence is CASSLVADEQYF. The CDR3 DNA is TGTGCCAGCAGCTTGGTGGCGGACGAGCAGTACTTC.

The V and J genes are TRBV2 and TRBJ2-3; D might be TRBD1 or TRBD2, each matching 7 bases. The CDR3 sequence is 14 residues long. The germline V gene encodes CDR1 SNHLY and CDR2 FYNNEI. V was trimmed by 6 bases and J by 1 base, leaving 11 bases between them. The CDR3 here is CASRSGGGTDTQYF. CDR3 in DNA: TGTGCCAGCAGATCAGGGGGGGGCACAGATACGCAGTATTTT. Full variable domain (outside the CDR3, taken from reference TRBV2 and TRBJ2-3): EPEVTQTPSHQVTQMGQEVILRCVPISNHLYFYWYRQILGQKVEFLVSFYNNEISEKSEIFDDQFSVERPDGSNFTLKIRSTKLEDSAMYFCASRSGGGTDTQYFGPGTRLTVL.

V and J are TRBV6-1 and TRBJ2-3; 11 positions agree with TRBD2. The junction had 5 bases not matched to a gene; V was cut back by 3 bases and J by 3 bases. The CDR3 covers 16 residues. Germline V lookup: CDR1 MNHNS, CDR2 SASEGT. The CDR3 here is CASSDRLAGITDTQYF. The CDR3 DNA reads as TGTGCCAGCAGTGACAGACTAGCGGGAATAACAGATACGCAGTATTTT.

The chain joins TRBV11-3 to TRBJ2-7; 7 positions match TRBD1. This CDR3 spans 13 amino acids. Germline V gene data show CDR1 as SGHNT and CDR2 as YENEEA. V shed 5 bases, J shed 4 bases, and the junction held 5 bases outside the gene matches. CDR3 bases: TGTGCCAGCAGCGCACGACAGGGTTACGAGCAGTACTTC. It specifies CASSARQGYEQYF.

This chain joins TRBV11-2 and TRBJ1-1; D gene uncertain. Germline values: CDR1 SGHAT, CDR2 FQNNGV. The CDR3 has 14 residues. The V end lost 1 base, the J end lost 4 bases, and 10 bases lay between the germline ends. CDR3 nucleotide sequence: TGTGCCAGCAGCTTAGGGAGGGTGAGCACTGAAGCTTTCTTT. It specifies CASSLGRVSTEAFF. Complete variable domain (other parts from reference TRBV11-2 and TRBJ1-1): EAGVAQSPRYKIIEKRQSVAFWCNPISGHATLYWYQQILGQGPKLLIQFQNNGVVDDSQLPKDRFSAERLKGVDSTLKIQPAKLEDSAVYLCASSLGRVSTEAFFGQGTRLTVV.

This chain links TRBV5-1 with TRBJ1-6; 9 bases fit TRBD1. The CDR3 is made up of 15 amino acids. Germline assignment: CDR1 SGHRS and CDR2 YFSETQ. With 4 bases clipped from V and 9 bases from J, the junction kept 8 bases outside the gene matches. CDR3 protein: CASSPGTGLSSPLHF. The CDR3 nucleotides are TGCGCCAGCAGCCCGGGGACAGGGTTAAGTTCACCCCTCCACTTT.

This chain joins TRBV7-3 and TRBJ2-5; 8 nucleotides match TRBD1. V lost 5 bases, J lost 2 bases, and 13 bases stayed unmatched. The length of the CDR3 is 17 residues. CDR1 and CDR2 from the germline V gene are SGHTA and FQGTGA. Here the CDR3 reads CASSPGGPKGRQETQYF. DNA for the CDR3: TGTGCCAGCAGCCCAGGGGGCCCGAAAGGGCGGCAAGAGACCCAGTACTTC.

The chain carries TRBV27 and TRBJ2-2, with D unclear. The CDR3 length is 14 residues. Looked up from germline, CDR1 is MNHEY and CDR2 is SMNVEV (reference sequence). V lost 3 bases, J lost 1 base, and 6 bases lay in between. The CDR3 sequence is CASSFGLNTGELFF. In DNA, the CDR3 is TGTGCCAGCAGTTTTGGCCTGAACACCGGGGAGCTGTTTTTT.

This clone was seen only once. The V and J genes are TRBV30 and TRBJ2-5, with unresolved D. The CDR3 is 14 amino acids. V was pared by 0 bases and J by 5 bases, with 13 bases between. Germline V gene lookup returns CDR1 GTSNPN and CDR2 SVGIG (reference sequence). The CDR3 nucleotides are TGTGCCTGGAGTGTAACAGTCGGATTGGAGACCCAGTACTTC. It yields the protein CAWSVTVGLETQYF.

This chain connects TRBV11-3 to TRBJ1-5; no clear D. The CDR3 loop spans 17 amino acids. The V gene lost 2 bases and the J gene lost 2 bases, with 16 bases spanning the gap. The germline V gene has CDR1 SGHNT and CDR2 YENEEA. As DNA, the CDR3 is TGTGCCAGCAGCTTACGGACCCTCTCGTTTTGCAATCAGCCCCAGCATTTT. It encodes CASSLRTLSFCNQPQHF.

This rearrangement joins TRBV5-1 to TRBJ2-7, with 13 bases that match TRBD2. This CDR3 has 15 residues. The germline V gene encodes CDR1 SGHRS and CDR2 YFSETQ. Losses at the gene ends were 4 bases for V and 2 bases for J; bases not matched to a gene: 3. The CDR3 nucleotides read TGCGCCAGCAGCCCTGGACTAGCGGGAGCCTACGAGCAGTACTTC. This translates into CASSPGLAGAYEQYF.

The V call is TRBV9, the J call TRBJ2-6; possible D gene TRBD1, 5 bases. V was trimmed by 3 bases and J by 0 bases, leaving 7 bases between them. CDR1 and CDR2 from the germline V gene are SGDLS and YYNGEE. This CDR3 comprises 15 residues. Here the CDR3 DNA reads TGTGCCAGCAGCGCCCAGGGCTCTGGGGCCAACGTCCTGACTTTC. Its protein is CASSAQGSGANVLTF. The variable domain in full, with the rest retrieved from reference TRBV9 and TRBJ2-6, is DSGVTQTPKHLITATGQRVTLRCSPRSGDLSVYWYQQSLDQGLQFLIQYYNGEERAKGNILERFSAQQFPDLHSELNLSSLELGDSALYFCASSAQGSGANVLTFGAGSRLTVL.

This clone was counted between two and nine times. The chain recombines TRBV2 with TRBJ1-2, with D unresolved. Germline V gives CDR1 SNHLY, CDR2 FYNNEI. V was shortened by 6 bases and J by 0 bases, with 5 bases between the two germline ends. CDR3 size: 12 residues. CDR3 DNA sequence: TGTGCCAGCAGCCAATCTAACTATGGCTACACCTTC. As protein: CASSQSNYGYTF.

The genes are TRBV11-2 and TRBJ1-2; 9 bases fit TRBD1. The CDR3 sequence is 17 residues long. Germline V gene lookup returns CDR1 SGHAT and CDR2 FQNNGV. J gave up 0 bases and V 5 bases, and 10 bases lay outside the gene matches. The CDR3 DNA sequence: TGTGCCAGCAGCCCCGGGACAGGGCCATCCTCTAACTATGGCTACACCTTC. It specifies CASSPGTGPSSNYGYTF.

This chain joins TRBV29-1 and TRBJ2-3; D may be TRBD1 or TRBD2 (5 bases each). CDR1 SQVTM and CDR2 ANQGSEA come from the germline V gene. Trimming took off 5 bases at V and 4 bases at J, with 13 bases between the two ends. The CDR3 totals 13 residues. CDR3 in amino acids: CSVTGGGADTQYF. CDR3 DNA sequence: TGCAGCGTTACTGGGGGTGGGGCAGATACGCAGTATTTT.

The V gene is TRBV7-2, the J gene TRBJ2-3, with TRBD1 identical over 9 bases. The CDR3 is 16 amino acids. CDR1 and CDR2 from the germline V gene are SGHTA and FQGNSA. With 0 bases clipped from V and 3 bases from J, the junction kept 4 bases outside the gene matches. The CDR3, as DNA: TGTGCCAGCAGCTTAGCGGTGGGACAGGGAACAGATACGCAGTATTTT. The encoded protein is CASSLAVGQGTDTQYF.

The CDR3 reads CASSLGFFTDTQYF. The CDR3 DNA reads as TGTGCCAGCAGCTTGGGATTTTTCACAGATACGCAGTATTTT. The chain recombines TRBV11-2 with TRBJ2-3; no clear D gene. Per the germline V gene, CDR1 is SGHAT and CDR2 is FQNNGV. Deletions cut 3 bases from V and 2 bases from J, with 9 bases between. The CDR3 has 14 amino acids. Full variable domain (remainder filled in from reference TRBV11-2 and TRBJ2-3): EAGVAQSPRYKIIEKRQSVAFWCNPISGHATLYWYQQILGQGPKLLIQFQNNGVVDDSQLPKDRFSAERLKGVDSTLKIQPAKLEDSAVYLCASSLGFFTDTQYFGPGTRLTVL.

The V call is TRBV7-6, the J call TRBJ2-1; TRBD2 aligns across 11 bases. V dropped 5 bases and J dropped 5; count of bases not matched to a gene: 8. This CDR3 has 16 residues. Germline values: CDR1 SGHVS, CDR2 FNYEAQ. The CDR3: CASSPYSGRADNEQFF. Written as DNA, the CDR3 is TGTGCCAGCAGCCCGTATAGCGGGAGGGCCGACAATGAGCAGTTCTTC.

The chain carries TRBV7-9 and TRBJ2-1; 12 bases align to TRBD2. This CDR3 has 15 residues. Germline V gene lookup returns CDR1 SEHNR and CDR2 FQNEAQ (reference sequence). The V and J ends lost 6 bases and 4 bases, in that order; junction bases with no gene match: 4. CDR3 loop: CASSSGLAGYNEQFF. The CDR3 DNA follows: TGTGCCAGCAGTTCGGGACTAGCGGGTTACAATGAGCAGTTCTTC.

The CDR3 sequence: CASSVGTGLIYYEQYF. The CDR3 region has the DNA TGTGCCAGCAGTGTCGGGACAGGACTGATCTATTACGAGCAGTACTTC. This chain joins TRBV2 and TRBJ2-5; the match to TRBD1 covers 8 bases. The end of the DNA aligns better with TRBJ2-7, so the J call may be wrong. Germline loops: CDR1 SNHLY, CDR2 FYNNEI. The CDR3 runs 16 residues.

The chain employs TRBV6-5 and TRBJ1-1; no reliable D call. Trimming removed 0 bases from V and 7 bases from J, with 6 bases in between. The V gene's germline CDR1 is MNHEY and CDR2 SVGAGI. The CDR3 contains 12 residues. The CDR3 reads CASSYSDGEAFF. The DNA for the CDR3 is TGTGCCAGCAGTTACTCTGACGGTGAAGCTTTCTTT.

The chain combines TRBV7-2 with TRBJ2-7; a possible D gene is TRBD1 (5 bases). V was shortened by 2 bases and J by 2 bases, with 13 bases between the two germline ends. CDR1 and CDR2 from the germline V gene are SGHTA and FQGNSA. The CDR3 has 15 amino acids. CDR3 nucleotides: TGTGCCAGCAGCTTAATTACAGGTGCCACCTACGAGCAGTACTTC. Translated, it gives CASSLITGATYEQYF.

This clone has just a few counts. This sequence joins TRBV7-9 and TRBJ2-1; D is undetermined. There are 12 residues in the CDR3. V was trimmed by 1 base and J by 12 bases, leaving 10 bases between them. Germline lookup yields CDR1 SEHNR and CDR2 FQNEAQ (reference sequence). Here the CDR3 reads CASSLVVQGQFF. The CDR3 DNA is TGTGCCAGCAGCTTAGTAGTACAAGGGCAGTTCTTC.

V usage is TRBV2 and J usage is TRBJ2-3; no clear D gene. The CDR3 covers 15 residues. The germline CDR1 and CDR2 sequences are SNHLY and FYNNEI. V lost 3 bases and J 0 bases, leaving 10 bases between the germline ends. The DNA of the CDR3 is TGTGCCAGCAGTGAGACTGATTCTAGCACAGATACGCAGTATTTT. This gives the protein CASSETDSSTDTQYF.